One sample yielded the 13 T cell receptor beta chains listed below, sequenced in a study of cytomegalovirus exposure and HLA in healthy donors. PCR amplification relied on 60 Vbeta primers (plus 13 Jbeta primers). Assay used: immunoSEQ multiplex PCR; TCRdb lists only in-frame clones, some missing. Counted here are 90,000 to 150,000 clones, over 60% occurring once; the ten biggest clones make up about 3.3%. The source material was PBMCs. These receptors were obtained from a woman in her twenties or thirties in good health and CMV-seropositive.

This clone was seen once. This sequence joins TRBV28 and TRBJ2-4; 7 bases map to TRBD1. The J segment lost 3 bases and the V segment lost 3 bases, leaving 14 bases of the junction unmatched. The CDR3 is 18 amino acids. The germline V gene has CDR1 MDHEN and CDR2 SYDVKM. This chain's CDR3 is CASSFETGYPLGKNIQYF. The CDR3 DNA reads TGTGCCAGCAGTTTTGAGACAGGGTACCCGTTAGGCAAAAACATTCAGTACTTC.

On this clone itself: At the DNA level, this CDR3 is encoded by other sequences in the same sample as well. The chain uses TRBV7-3 and TRBJ1-1; D unclear. Germline V gene sequence: CDR1 SGHTA, CDR2 FQGTGA. This CDR3 has 13 residues. Trimming took 2 bases from V and 1 from J, leaving 5 bases between them. The CDR3 sequence: CASSLGRNTEAFF. The CDR3 bases are TGTGCCAGCAGCTTAGGTAGGAACACTGAAGCTTTCTTT.

This clone was detected only a few times. V usage is TRBV5-1 and J usage is TRBJ1-1, with D maybe TRBD1 (5 bases). The CDR3 is 16 residues long. Trimming took 4 bases from V and 4 from J, leaving 20 bases between them. CDR1 is SGHRS, CDR2 YFSETQ, per germline. For the CDR3, the DNA is TGCGCCAGCAGCGAGGGAAGCGGGACGTCGGGCACTGAAGCTTTCTTT. It codes for CASSEGSGTSGTEAFF.

The chain recombines TRBV5-4 with TRBJ2-1, with TRBD2 as a possible D gene (6 bases). Germline-derived CDR1 and CDR2 are SGHNT and YYREEE (reference sequence). This CDR3 has 15 residues. V lost 1 base and J lost 9, with 17 bases in between. CDR3: CASSLSVRGSSEQFF. In DNA form, the CDR3 reads TGTGCCAGCAGCTTGTCGGTGCGGGGAAGTAGTGAGCAGTTCTTC.

The chain is built from TRBV19 and TRBJ1-1; 8 nucleotides align to TRBD1. Germline trimming cut 5 bases from V and 3 bases from J; bases unmatched to any gene: 2. The CDR3 runs 13 residues. In germline, CDR1 is LNHDA, CDR2 SQIVND (reference sequence). In DNA form, the CDR3 reads TGTGCCAGTAGTCTACAGGGGGACACTGAAGCTTTCTTT. Translation gives CASSLQGDTEAFF.

The chain carries TRBV9 and TRBJ2-7, with D perhaps matching TRBD2 (6 bases). The V gene's germline CDR1 is SGDLS and CDR2 YYNGEE. Trimming took off 0 bases at V and 5 bases at J, with 15 bases between the two ends. CDR3 length equals 15 residues. This CDR3 reads CASSVESGVVDEQYF. CDR3 DNA sequence: TGTGCCAGCAGCGTAGAGTCGGGGGTGGTGGACGAGCAGTACTTC.

The chain has TRBV6-1 and TRBJ2-7, with 11 bases lining up with TRBD2. The germline V gene encodes CDR1 MNHNS and CDR2 SASEGT. The length of the CDR3 is 15 residues. The V segment lost 2 bases and the J segment 2 bases; nucleotides outside the gene matches: 2. CDR3 in DNA: TGTGCCAGCAGTGAATTTAGCGGGGGGGCCTACGAGCAGTACTTC. As protein: CASSEFSGGAYEQYF.

The chain links TRBV15 to TRBJ2-3, with 7 bases aligning to TRBD2. The trim removed 4 bases at V and 4 bases at J, leaving 11 bases unmatched. The germline V gene has CDR1 LNHNV and CDR2 YYDKDF (reference sequence). The CDR3 has 16 residues. Written as DNA, the CDR3 is TGTGCCACCAGCATGGGGGGGGTTGGAAGCCCAGATACGCAGTATTTT. It specifies CATSMGGVGSPDTQYF.

The chain employs TRBV7-6 and TRBJ2-1, with 8 bases fitting TRBD1. Germline assignment: CDR1 SGHVS and CDR2 FNYEAQ. The V segment lost 5 bases and the J segment 11 bases; nucleotides outside the gene matches: 11. The CDR3 consists of 14 residues. The CDR3 protein is CASSTTGVRRKQFF. The CDR3 DNA follows: TGTGCCAGCAGCACGACAGGGGTCAGGAGAAAGCAGTTCTTC.

Here the CDR3 DNA reads TGTGCCAGCAGCTGGGACAGGGGCAGGGCTATCTATGGCTACACCTTC. It yields the protein CASSWDRGRAIYGYTF. This sequence joins TRBV28 and TRBJ1-2; 10 positions agree with TRBD1. The CDR3 has 16 amino acids. Germline-derived CDR1 and CDR2 are MDHEN and SYDVKM. The ends lost 6 bases at V and 4 bases at J; junction bases unmatched: 11.

This chain uses TRBV7-9 with TRBJ1-3; D remains ambiguous. This CDR3 spans 13 amino acids. V lost 0 bases, J lost 4 bases, and 4 bases lay in between. Germline V lookup: CDR1 SEHNR, CDR2 FQNEAQ (reference sequence). Written as DNA, the CDR3 is TGTGCCAGCAGCTTAGCATCGGGAAACACCATATATTTT. Residues: CASSLASGNTIYF.

The rearrangement links TRBV5-1 to TRBJ2-1, with D tentatively TRBD2 (6 bases). The germline gives CDR1 SGHRS, CDR2 YFSETQ. The CDR3 is 14 residues long. V was pared by 0 bases and J by 7 bases, with 11 bases between. CDR3 amino acids: CASSLGLVQNEQFF. CDR3 bases: TGCGCCAGCAGCTTGGGACTAGTGCAGAATGAGCAGTTCTTC.

The chain couples TRBV7-2 to TRBJ2-1; tentative D call: TRBD2 (6 bases). V dropped 5 bases and J dropped 3 bases, with 14 bases sitting between them. Looked up from germline, CDR1 is SGHTA and CDR2 is FQGNSA. This CDR3 is built from 15 residues. The CDR3 loop is CASSRGTRGYNEQFF. The CDR3 DNA is TGTGCCAGCAGCCGCGGGACCCGGGGCTACAATGAGCAGTTCTTC.